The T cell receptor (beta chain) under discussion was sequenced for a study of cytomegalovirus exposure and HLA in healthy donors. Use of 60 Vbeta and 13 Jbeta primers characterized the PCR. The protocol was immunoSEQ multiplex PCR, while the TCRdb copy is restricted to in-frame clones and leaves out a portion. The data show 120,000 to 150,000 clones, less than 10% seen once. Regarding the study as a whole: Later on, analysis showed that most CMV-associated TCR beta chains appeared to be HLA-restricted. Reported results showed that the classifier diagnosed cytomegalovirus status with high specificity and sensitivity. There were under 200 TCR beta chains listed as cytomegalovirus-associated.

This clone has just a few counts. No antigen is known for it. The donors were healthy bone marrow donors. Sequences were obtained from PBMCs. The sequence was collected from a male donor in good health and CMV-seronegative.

Here the CDR3 reads CASSLEGGRPNEKLFF. The CDR3 coding sequence is TGCGCCAGCAGCTTGGAAGGGGGCCGACCGAATGAAAAACTGTTTTTT. V and J are TRBV5-1 and TRBJ1-4; 7 bases are shared with TRBD1. Germline lookup yields CDR1 SGHRS and CDR2 YFSETQ. The CDR3 totals 16 residues. The J segment lost 5 bases and the V segment lost 0 bases, leaving 7 bases of the junction unmatched.